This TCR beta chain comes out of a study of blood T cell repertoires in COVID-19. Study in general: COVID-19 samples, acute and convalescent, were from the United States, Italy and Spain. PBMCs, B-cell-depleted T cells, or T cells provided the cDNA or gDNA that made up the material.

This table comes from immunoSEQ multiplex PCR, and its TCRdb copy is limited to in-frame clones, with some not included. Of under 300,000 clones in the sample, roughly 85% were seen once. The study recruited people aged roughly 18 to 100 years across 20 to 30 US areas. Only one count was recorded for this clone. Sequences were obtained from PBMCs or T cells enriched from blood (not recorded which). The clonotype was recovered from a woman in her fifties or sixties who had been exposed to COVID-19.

The CDR3 DNA sequence: TGTGCCAGCAGCTTAGCTCTCTCACCCCTCCACTTT. This encodes CASSLALSPLHF. The chain recombines TRBV7-2 with TRBJ1-6, with unresolved D. The CDR3 extends over 12 amino acids. Germline values: CDR1 SGHTA, CDR2 FQGNSA. V was cut by 0 bases and J by 10 bases, with 4 bases left in between. Filled out from reference TRBV7-2 and TRBJ1-6, the complete variable domain reads GAGVSQSPSNKVTEKGKDVELRCDPISGHTALYWYRQSLGQGLEFLIYFQGNSAPDKSGLPSDRFSAERTGGSVSTLTIQRTQQEDSAVYLCASSLALSPLHFGNGTRLTVT.